These 18 T cell receptor beta chains share one sample of origin, sequenced in a study of quantifying T cell responses using KT2 cells. Turning to the study itself: RNA was reverse transcribed with TCR alpha and beta constant-region primers.

An oligo carrying a UMI was ligated to the cDNA 3' end. An equimolar mix of RC1.1 and RC1.2 primed the beta chain across TRBC1 and TRBC2. MiXCR was run by TCRdb on the UMI-ligation and nested PCR reads, yielding one entry per CDR3 protein. The sample lists 50,000 to 70,000 distinct CDR3 sequences, about 12% seen once, with about 9.4% in the top ten. The sequenced material came from PBMCs spiked with cells of the T cell clone KT2. These receptors all come from a human donor.

This clonotype was seen a few times. The CDR3 protein is CASSLVGTSGNTIYF. In DNA, the CDR3 is TGTGCCAGCAGCTTAGTAGGGACCTCTGGAAACACCATATATTTT. The J gene is TRBJ1-3, the V gene TRBV7-2; TRBD1 might be the D (5 bases). The CDR3 runs 15 residues. V was pared by 1 base and J by 0 bases, with 7 bases between. The germline gives CDR1 SGHTA, CDR2 FQGNSA.

This clonotype was found many times. V and J are TRBV4-2 and TRBJ1-3; D perhaps matches TRBD1 (6 bases). Germline lookup yields CDR1 LGHNA and CDR2 YNFKEQ. CDR3 length: 15 amino acids. Trimming removed 0 bases at V and 4 bases at J, with 10 bases between. The CDR3 bases are TGTGCCAGCAGCCAAGAAGGGGGGTACGGAAACACCATATATTTT. Translation: CASSQEGGYGNTIYF.

The CDR3 DNA reads TGTGCCAGCAGTCGCGATAGACTAGCGGGAGAACTCACAGATACGCAGTATTTT. The encoded protein is CASSRDRLAGELTDTQYF. The chain carries TRBV12-3 or TRBV12-4 and TRBJ2-3, with TRBD2 matching 12 bases. V was clipped by 5 bases and J by 2 bases; unmatched bases: 11. The CDR3 is 18 amino acids.

Concerning this clonotype: One end of the junction varies from germline; a read error may be responsible. The rearrangement links TRBV6-2 or TRBV6-3 to TRBJ1-1; D not resolved. Germline values: CDR1 MNHEY, CDR2 SVGEGT. The CDR3 is 13 residues long. CDR3 DNA: TGTGCCAGCAGTTACGGCAGTAACACTGAAACTTTCTTT. It specifies CASSYGSNTETFF.

V and J are TRBV29-1 and TRBJ1-1; tentatively, D is TRBD1 (5 bases). This CDR3 spans 11 amino acids. Trimming took 4 bases from V and 5 from J, leaving 8 bases between them. Germline assignment: CDR1 SQVTM and CDR2 ANQGSEA. The DNA for the CDR3 is TGCAGCGTTGGGGGGGAAACTGAAGCTTTCTTT. This translates into CSVGGETEAFF.

This rearrangement joins TRBV20-1 to TRBJ1-4, with no clear D. Germline loops: CDR1 DFQATT, CDR2 SNEGSKA (reference sequence). Trimming cost V 0 bases and J 4 bases, with 18 bases left between them. The CDR3 consists of 17 residues. The CDR3 bases are TGCAGTGCTAGAGATGGATGGGCGGGTCTGGATAATGAAAAACTGTTTTTT. This encodes CSARDGWAGLDNEKLFF.

This sequence joins TRBV20-1 and TRBJ2-2; D is possibly TRBD1 (6 bases). The CDR3 extends over 16 amino acids. Trimming took 3 bases from V and 3 from J, leaving 17 bases between them. The V gene's germline CDR1 is DFQATT and CDR2 SNEGSKA (reference sequence). The DNA of the CDR3 is TGCAGTGCTAGGCCGGACAGTCGAGGTGACACCGGGGAGCTGTTTTTT. Translated, it gives CSARPDSRGDTGELFF.

The table lists this clonotype with a few counts. The V and J genes are TRBV20-1 and TRBJ2-3, with D possibly TRBD2 on 6 matching bases. Trimming left V 3 bases short and J 2 bases short, with 9 bases between. Germline V gives CDR1 DFQATT, CDR2 SNEGSKA (reference sequence). This CDR3 is built from 13 residues. The DNA for the CDR3 is TGCAGTGCTAGGGGGACTTACACAGATACGCAGTATTTT. It specifies CSARGTYTDTQYF.

The sample holds many counts of this clonotype. This rearrangement joins TRBV20-1 to TRBJ1-5; perhaps TRBD1 as D (5 bases). Deletions cut 3 bases from V and 4 bases from J, with 16 bases between. This CDR3 has 15 amino acids. Germline loops: CDR1 DFQATT, CDR2 SNEGSKA (reference sequence). In nucleotides, the CDR3 is TGCAGTGCTAGCAGGGAGAACCCCGTAAATCAGCCCCAGCATTTT. Translating it yields CSASRENPVNQPQHF.

This clonotype has at least ten counts. The chain has TRBV3-1 and TRBJ1-2; D unresolved. V lost 1 base and J 4 bases, leaving 4 bases between the germline ends. CDR3 length equals 12 residues. CDR1 is LGHDT, CDR2 YNNKEL, per germline (reference sequence). CDR3 protein: CASSQAIYGYTF. CDR3 nucleotides: TGTGCCAGCAGCCAAGCTATCTATGGCTACACCTTC.

The chain combines TRBV20-1 with TRBJ2-7; D unclear. Looked up from germline, CDR1 is DFQATT and CDR2 is SNEGSKA (reference sequence). V lost 2 bases to trimming and J lost 7 bases, with 9 bases between them. The CDR3 totals 11 residues. CDR3 nucleotide sequence: TGCAGTGCTAGAAGCTCCTTGGAGCAGTACTTC. Its translation: CSARSSLEQYF.

The J gene is TRBJ2-4, the V gene TRBV2; 7 bases are shared with TRBD1. CDR1 SNHLY and CDR2 FYNNEI come from the germline V gene. V was clipped by 5 bases and J by 0 bases; unmatched bases: 4. The CDR3 runs to 15 residues. The CDR3 sequence is CASSPQGLAKNIQYF. For the CDR3, the DNA is TGTGCCAGCAGTCCACAGGGGTTAGCCAAAAACATTCAGTACTTC. Complete variable domain (other parts from reference TRBV2 and TRBJ2-4): EPEVTQTPSHQVTQMGQEVILRCVPISNHLYFYWYRQILGQKVEFLVSFYNNEISEKSEIFDDQFSVERPDGSNFTLKIRSTKLEDSAMYFCASSPQGLAKNIQYFGAGTRLSVL.

The chain combines TRBV2 with TRBJ2-1, with 9 bases that match TRBD2. Germline V CDR1 and CDR2: SNHLY, FYNNEI. Unmatched junction bases numbered 10, after V lost 4 bases and J lost 9 bases. This CDR3 is built from 15 residues. The CDR3 spells CASSVGSGGRFEQFF. DNA for the CDR3: TGTGCCAGCAGTGTGGGGAGCGGGGGGCGGTTTGAGCAGTTCTTC.

The rearrangement uses TRBV20-1 and TRBJ2-7, with 8 bases matching TRBD2. With V trimmed by 5 bases and J by 1 base, 19 bases remained unmatched. CDR3 length: 18 amino acids. The germline V gene encodes CDR1 DFQATT and CDR2 SNEGSKA (reference sequence). The CDR3 nucleotides read TGCAGTGCTGGGTTTTTTTTAGCGGGCGGGAGGCTGTCCTACGAGCAGTACTTC. Its translation: CSAGFFLAGGRLSYEQYF.

This clonotype was detected a few times. The rearrangement joins TRBV5-1 to TRBJ2-7; the match to TRBD1 covers 8 bases. CDR3 size: 17 residues. V dropped 3 bases and J dropped 0; count of bases not matched to a gene: 11. Germline CDR1 reads SGHRS; CDR2 reads YFSETQ. CDR3 region: CASSSASTGTGSYEQYF. CDR3 DNA: TGCGCCAGCAGCTCGGCCTCGACCGGGACAGGCTCCTACGAGCAGTACTTC.

The rearrangement uses TRBV29-1 and TRBJ2-1; D not certain. V gave up 7 bases and J gave up 10 bases, with 11 bases separating them. CDR1 and CDR2 (germline): SQVTM, ANQGSEA. CDR3 size: 10 residues. In DNA, the CDR3 is TGCAGCGGTGGCCAGGTAGAGCAGTTCTTC. Its translation: CSGGQVEQFF.

V and J are TRBV7-2 and TRBJ2-5; the match to TRBD1 covers 9 bases. Germline CDR1 reads SGHTA; CDR2 reads FQGNSA. Unmatched junction bases numbered 10, after V lost 7 bases and J lost 4 bases. The CDR3 consists of 15 residues. Written as DNA, the CDR3 is TGTGCCAGCACCTACGCCGGGACAGGGTCAGAGACCCAGTACTTC. This translates into CASTYAGTGSETQYF.

The V and J genes are TRBV7-9 and TRBJ2-1; TRBD2 is a possible D gene (6 bases). V shed 1 base and J shed 8 bases, with 12 bases lying between them. Germline loops: CDR1 SEHNR, CDR2 FQNEAQ (reference sequence). The CDR3 extends over 14 amino acids. The chain's CDR3 is CASSLDQSGDEQFF. The DNA for the CDR3 is TGTGCCAGCAGCTTAGATCAGTCGGGAGATGAGCAGTTCTTC.